This T cell receptor beta chain stems from a study of Ad26.COV2.S vaccination and SARS-CoV-2 variants. V gave up 3 bases and J gave up 3 bases, with 11 bases separating them. There are 14 residues in the CDR3. Germline V lookup: CDR1 SGHTA, CDR2 FQGNSA. Treatment of the sample: roughly 19 received Ad26.COV2.S at low or high dose, single or two shots; roughly 5 received placebo; per-sample allocation not given. Each sample was drawn 63 days after the first injection (of vaccine or placebo). Only in-frame clones appear in the TCRdb table, and some are missing; sequencing was by immunoSEQ multiplex PCR. The table records about 400,000 clones, 75% to 90% of them present only once.

This sequence originates from a person between 18 and 65 years old who received the Ad26.COV2.S COVID-19 vaccine or a placebo. This specimen consisted of peripheral blood, obtained in a trial of Ad26.COV2.S vaccine versus placebo. The chain recombines TRBV7-2 with TRBJ1-1; D gene uncertain. The CDR3 region is CASSFGSVDTEAFF. As DNA, the CDR3 is TGTGCCAGCAGCTTTGGCTCGGTCGACACTGAAGCTTTCTTT.